The next 21 T cell receptor beta chains were all read from a single sample in a study of blood T cell repertoires in COVID-19. The assay was immunoSEQ multiplex PCR, and TCRdb's table has in-frame clones only and misses some. The repertoire holds about 440,000 clones, with about 87% as singletons. The sample taken for sequencing was peripheral blood. The source of these receptors is a woman aged 45-60 years with COVID-19, enrolled during active disease.

Notes on this clone: A much more abundant neighbour one base away suggests this may be a read error. Other DNA sequences of this sample code for an identical CDR3. The V gene is TRBV3-1 (or the pseudogene TRBV3-2), the J gene TRBJ2-7, with D uncertain. The germline V and J ends were trimmed by 4 bases and 0 bases, with 4 bases remaining between them. Germline V gene data show CDR1 as LGHDT and CDR2 as YNNKEL (reference sequence). The CDR3 runs 12 residues. The CDR3 DNA sequence: TGTGCCAGCAGCCCAGGCTCCTACGAGCAGTACTTC. Translation: CASSPGSYEQYF.

This chain links TRBV6-5 with TRBJ2-2; maybe TRBD1 (6 bases). This CDR3 is 16 amino acids long. Germline V CDR1 and CDR2: MNHEY, SVGAGI. V gave up 4 bases and J gave up 5 bases, with 17 bases separating them. The CDR3 bases are TGTGCCAGCAGTTCTACCGGACAGCCTCGGACCGGGGAGCTGTTTTTT. It specifies CASSSTGQPRTGELFF.

This clone was picked up one time. The rearrangement links TRBV5-4 to TRBJ2-1; TRBD1 agrees at 8 bases. Germline CDR1 is SGHNT and CDR2 is YYREEE (reference sequence). There are 14 residues in the CDR3. The J segment lost 10 bases and the V segment lost 4 bases, leaving 10 bases of the junction unmatched. CDR3 nucleotide sequence: TGTGCCAGCAGCGCGGGACAGGAACTCGTGGAGCAGTTCTTC. Its translation is CASSAGQELVEQFF.

The CDR3: CASSLGVDRYTDTQYF. In DNA, the CDR3 is TGCGCCAGCAGCTTGGGGGTGGACAGGTACACAGATACGCAGTATTTT. The V gene is TRBV5-1, the J gene TRBJ2-3, with 7 bases identical to TRBD1. The germline V gene encodes CDR1 SGHRS and CDR2 YFSETQ. The CDR3 extends over 16 amino acids. V lost 0 bases to trimming and J lost 2 bases; unmatched junction nucleotides: 6.

The chain is built from TRBV13 and TRBJ1-2, with 9 nucleotides matching TRBD1. J lost 5 bases, V lost 5 bases, and 6 bases had no gene match. The germline gives CDR1 PRHDT, CDR2 FYEKMQ (reference sequence). The CDR3 consists of 14 residues. CDR3 in DNA: TGTGCCAGCAGCCTCGAGGGACAGGGTTATGGCTACACCTTC. Protein product: CASSLEGQGYGYTF.

The V call is TRBV24-1, the J call TRBJ1-1; no clear D gene. The CDR3 spans 13 residues. V lost 7 bases to trimming and J lost 1 base, with 9 bases between them. The germline gives CDR1 KGHDR, CDR2 SFDVKD. CDR3 sequence: CATSATENTEAFF. The CDR3 DNA is TGTGCCACCAGCGCTACAGAGAACACTGAAGCTTTCTTT.

V and J are TRBV12-5 and TRBJ1-2, with D possibly TRBD1 on 5 matching bases. Trimming took 0 bases from V and 5 from J, leaving 16 bases between them. Germline V gene lookup returns CDR1 LGHNT and CDR2 FRNRAP. This CDR3 has 16 amino acids. The CDR3 here is CASGLVPPRAEYGYTF. CDR3 bases: TGTGCTAGTGGTTTGGTACCACCCAGGGCAGAATATGGCTACACCTTC.

J is TRBJ2-3 and V is TRBV6-5; weak D call: TRBD1 (6 bases). Germline V gene lookup returns CDR1 MNHEY and CDR2 SVGAGI. Deletions cut 5 bases from V and 6 bases from J, with 12 bases between. The length of the CDR3 is 13 residues. In DNA form, the CDR3 reads TGTGCCAGCAGTATCAGGGGTTGGGATACGCAGTATTTT. This gives the protein CASSIRGWDTQYF.

The genes are TRBV9 and TRBJ2-3; D is unclear. The CDR3 covers 13 residues. V dropped 2 bases and J dropped 4 bases, with 8 bases sitting between them. Germline lookup yields CDR1 SGDLS and CDR2 YYNGEE. As DNA, the CDR3 is TGTGCCAGCAGCGTTTCGTCAGCAGATACGCAGTATTTT. Its translation: CASSVSSADTQYF.

This chain connects TRBV7-2 to TRBJ2-1; 8 bases line up with TRBD2. The CDR3 spans 12 residues. The germline V gene encodes CDR1 SGHTA and CDR2 FQGNSA. J gave up 14 bases and V 3 bases, and 6 bases lay outside the gene matches. The CDR3 sequence: CASSFSPAGEFF. The CDR3 region has the DNA TGTGCCAGCAGCTTCTCCCCAGCGGGGGAGTTCTTC. The full variable domain, with the rest looked up from reference TRBV7-2 and TRBJ2-1, is GAGVSQSPSNKVTEKGKDVELRCDPISGHTALYWYRQSLGQGLEFLIYFQGNSAPDKSGLPSDRFSAERTGGSVSTLTIQRTQQEDSAVYLCASSFSPAGEFFGPGTRLTVL.

V usage is TRBV6-5 and J usage is TRBJ1-4, with TRBD1 matching 7 bases. Germline CDR1 MNHEY, CDR2 SVGAGI. CDR3 length equals 15 residues. With 6 bases clipped from V and 8 bases from J, the junction kept 12 bases outside the gene matches. In DNA, the CDR3 is TGTGCCAGCAGAGACAGGGTCCCCCAAGGCGAAAAACTGTTTTTT. It yields the protein CASRDRVPQGEKLFF.

In its sample, this clone was seen a few times. The V gene is TRBV14, the J gene TRBJ1-2, with 9 bases aligning to TRBD1. Losses at the gene ends were 1 base for V and 4 bases for J; bases not matched to a gene: 7. This CDR3 has 16 amino acids. Germline V CDR1 and CDR2: SGHDN, FVKESK. In nucleotides, the CDR3 is TGTGCCAGCAGCCAAGCGGGACAGGGTACAACCTATGGCTACACCTTC. Translated, it gives CASSQAGQGTTYGYTF.

This sequence joins TRBV10-3 and TRBJ1-2; 8 bases map to TRBD1. After removal of 4 bases from V and 6 bases from J, the junction contained 7 bases not matched to a gene. There are 14 residues in the CDR3. Germline V lookup: CDR1 ENHRY, CDR2 SYGVKD. The CDR3 coding sequence is TGTGCCATCAGTGTACAGGGGGGAGAGGATGGCTACACCTTC. It is translated as CAISVQGGEDGYTF.

The chain recombines TRBV7-2 with TRBJ2-2, with a possible D match to TRBD2 (5 bases). This CDR3 comprises 14 residues. V dropped 8 bases and J dropped 7 bases, with 17 bases sitting between them. Germline V CDR1 and CDR2: SGHTA, FQGNSA. Here the CDR3 DNA reads TGTGCCAGCCTCGGGATCCCTATGATCGGGGAGCTGTTTTTT. Translation gives CASLGIPMIGELFF. Full variable domain (outside the CDR3, taken from reference TRBV7-2 and TRBJ2-2): GAGVSQSPSNKVTEKGKDVELRCDPISGHTALYWYRQSLGQGLEFLIYFQGNSAPDKSGLPSDRFSAERTGGSVSTLTIQRTQQEDSAVYLCASLGIPMIGELFFGEGSRLTVL.

The rearrangement links TRBV2 to TRBJ1-2; TRBD1 matches at 7 bases. The CDR3 sequence is 15 residues long. Trimming cost V 5 bases and J 8 bases; bases outside gene matches: 14. Germline V lookup: CDR1 SNHLY, CDR2 FYNNEI. The CDR3 is CASSTPGQRTEGYTF. CDR3 bases: TGTGCCAGCAGTACCCCGGGACAGCGTACGGAAGGCTACACCTTC.

The CDR3 spells CATSRGRQGDYTEAFF. In DNA, the CDR3 is TGTGCCACCAGCAGAGGTCGGCAGGGGGATTACACTGAAGCTTTCTTT. The chain joins TRBV15 to TRBJ1-1; 7 bases line up with TRBD1. This CDR3 comprises 16 residues. V dropped 1 base and J dropped 3; count of bases not matched to a gene: 8. Germline V gene data show CDR1 as LNHNV and CDR2 as YYDKDF (reference sequence). Filled out from reference TRBV15 and TRBJ1-1, the complete variable domain reads DAMVIQNPRYQVTQFGKPVTLSCSQTLNHNVMYWYQQKSSQAPKLLFHYYDKDFNNEADTPDNFQSRRPNTSFCFLDIRSPGLGDTAMYLCATSRGRQGDYTEAFFGQGTRLTVV.

The chain carries TRBV11-2 and TRBJ1-2; maybe TRBD1 (5 bases). The CDR3 is 15 amino acids. CDR1 is SGHAT, CDR2 FQNNGV, per germline. Between the trimmed V and J ends, which lost 0 bases and 4 bases, there was a span of 12 bases. This chain's CDR3 is CASSLDRQGSYGYTF. The CDR3 DNA is TGTGCCAGCAGCTTAGATCGTCAGGGTAGCTATGGCTACACCTTC.

The V gene is TRBV10-1, the J gene TRBJ2-2; a weak D match, TRBD2 (6 bases). Germline V gene lookup returns CDR1 WNHNN and CDR2 SYGVQD (reference sequence). Trimming took off 2 bases at V and 5 bases at J, with 6 bases between the two ends. This CDR3 has 13 residues. CDR3: CASSESGTGELFF. As DNA, the CDR3 is TGCGCCAGCAGTGAGAGCGGGACCGGGGAGCTGTTTTTT.

The chain couples TRBV28 to TRBJ1-2, with a weak D call TRBD1 (6 bases). This CDR3 is built from 13 residues. Looked up from germline, CDR1 is MDHEN and CDR2 is SYDVKM. V was trimmed by 3 bases and J by 6 bases, leaving 11 bases between them. The CDR3 coding sequence is TGTGCCAGCAGTTTCTCTCAGGGGCATGGCTACACCTTC. Protein sequence: CASSFSQGHGYTF.

V gene TRBV5-1 combines with J gene TRBJ2-1, with D possibly matching TRBD1 (6 bases). Germline V gene lookup returns CDR1 SGHRS and CDR2 YFSETQ. This CDR3 is 15 amino acids long. V lost 6 bases, J lost 0 bases, and 13 bases lay in between. The CDR3 region has the DNA TGCGCCAGCATCCAGGACAGTAGCTCCTACAATGAGCAGTTCTTC. It yields the protein CASIQDSSSYNEQFF.

This clone was seen only a few times. The junction does not match germline at one end; this may be a read error. The chain employs TRBV28 and TRBJ1-6; the match to TRBD1 covers 7 bases. The CDR3 length is 14 residues. Germline CDR1 is MDHEN and CDR2 is SYDVKM. The CDR3 nucleotides are TGTGCCAGCAGTTTTCCCGGGCCGGGACAGAAGTGTGACTTT. Residues: CASSFPGPGQKCDF.